This T cell receptor beta chain was sequenced during a study of T cells after yellow fever vaccination. TCRdb processed the 5' RACE reads anew with MiXCR; each CDR3 protein has one entry. The data hold about 580,000 distinct CDR3 sequences, with about 15% observed a single time. The source is a man in his late teens or twenties who received the YFV17D yellow fever vaccine. The specimen comprised PBMCs, sampled about 5 days after the first yellow fever vaccination.

CDR3 amino acids: CASSLAPTRSTDTQYF. In DNA, the CDR3 is TGTGCCAGCAGCTTAGCGCCGACTAGGAGCACAGATACGCAGTATTTT. The gene calls are TRBV7-9 and TRBJ2-3; D might be TRBD2 (6 bases). This CDR3 contains 16 residues. The germline V and J ends were trimmed by 0 bases and 0 bases, with 10 bases remaining between them. Germline loops: CDR1 SEHNR, CDR2 FQNEAQ (reference sequence).